This T cell receptor beta chain was sequenced in a study of blood T cell repertoires in COVID-19. Study as a whole: Both acute and convalescent COVID-19 samples were obtained from the United States, Italy and Spain. PBMCs, B-cell-depleted T cells, or T cells provided the cDNA or gDNA that made up the material.

This CDR3 contains 15 residues. V lost 0 bases and J lost 6, with 9 bases in between. Germline lookup yields CDR1 MNHEY and CDR2 SVGAGI. Original data processing: Researchers report that nucleated cell counts were estimated from reference gene primer amplification. Repertoires were generated with immunoSEQ multiplex PCR, while TCRdb's copy carries only in-frame clones and drops some. The DNA was the basis for D and trimming; V, J and clone size are from that table. In the table there are about 330,000 clones, roughly 88% of which are singletons. This rearrangement joins TRBV6-5 to TRBJ1-6; maybe TRBD1 (6 bases). This TCR was sampled from a woman aged 50 to 60 with active or convalescent COVID-19. Sequencing was done on a sample of peripheral blood. The CDR3 DNA is TGTGCCAGCAGTTACTCGGACAGACCTAATTCACCCCTCCACTTT. This encodes CASSYSDRPNSPLHF.